The source of this T cell receptor beta chain is a study of cytomegalovirus exposure and HLA in healthy donors. Study-level results: HLA-A and HLA-B allele assignments for most subjects were reportedly predicted accurately using TCR beta sequences. Most TCRs appeared rarely, but some public TCRs recurred in many donors. In an earlier analysis, in approximately 630 donors, most V segments appeared productive either ~87% or ~30% of the time.

Details on this clone: Antigen: not known.

Donors likely had unrecorded immune exposures despite being nominally healthy when sampled. 13 Jbeta primers and 60 Vbeta primers were used for the PCR. The repertoire was sequenced with immunoSEQ multiplex PCR; TCRdb's copy has only in-frame clones and lacks some. Among 95,000 to 150,000 clones listed, roughly 80% were seen once. CDR1 and CDR2 (germline): LNHDA, SQIVND (reference sequence). With V trimmed by 5 bases and J by 5 bases, 10 bases remained unmatched. This CDR3 comprises 15 residues. The TCR comes from a woman in her 40s in good health and CMV-seropositive. The gene calls are TRBV19 and TRBJ2-5; 8 bases match TRBD1. The sequenced material came from PBMCs. This CDR3 reads CASSGGAGGAETQYF. In nucleotides, the CDR3 is TGTGCCAGTAGTGGAGGGGCAGGGGGCGCGGAGACCCAGTACTTC.